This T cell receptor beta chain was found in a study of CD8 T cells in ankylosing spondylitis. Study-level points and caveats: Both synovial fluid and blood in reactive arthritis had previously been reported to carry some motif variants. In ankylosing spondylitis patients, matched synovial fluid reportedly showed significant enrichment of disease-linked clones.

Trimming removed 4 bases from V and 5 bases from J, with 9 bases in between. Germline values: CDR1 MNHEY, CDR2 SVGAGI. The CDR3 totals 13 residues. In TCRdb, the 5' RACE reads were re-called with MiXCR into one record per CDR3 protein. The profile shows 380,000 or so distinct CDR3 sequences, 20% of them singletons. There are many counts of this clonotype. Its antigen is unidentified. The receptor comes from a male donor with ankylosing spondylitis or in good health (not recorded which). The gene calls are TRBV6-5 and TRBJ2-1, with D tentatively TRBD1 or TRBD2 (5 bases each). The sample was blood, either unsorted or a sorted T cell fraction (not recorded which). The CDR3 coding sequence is TGTGCCAGCAGTTCGGGGACGCACAATGAGCAGTTCTTC. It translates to CASSSGTHNEQFF.